What follows are 27 T cell receptor beta chains derived from one specimen sequenced in a study of OX40 agonist ivuxolimab in advanced cancers. Repertoires were generated with immunoSEQ multiplex PCR, while TCRdb's copy carries only in-frame clones and drops some. Of 110,000 or so clones in the sample, approximately 89% are singletons; the top ten hold roughly 0.66%. This sample comprised CD4+ or CD8+ T cells sorted from blood, obtained in a trial of the OX40 agonist ivuxolimab. Source of these receptors: an adult with an advanced solid tumor such as melanoma, head and neck, liver or kidney cancer.

Turning to this clone: The same CDR3 arises from other DNA sequences in this sample as well. The chain couples TRBV6-5 to TRBJ2-7; 7 nucleotides line up with TRBD1. Trimming took 0 bases from V and 7 from J; bases not matched to a gene: 9. CDR3 size: 15 residues. Looked up from germline, CDR1 is MNHEY and CDR2 is SVGAGI. Here the CDR3 DNA reads TGTGCCAGCAGTTACTCGAAGGGGGCGGGCTATGAGCAGTACTTC. Its protein is CASSYSKGAGYEQYF.

This chain connects TRBV18 to TRBJ1-2, with a weak D call TRBD1 (5 bases). The CDR3 covers 13 residues. Germline V gives CDR1 KGHSH, CDR2 LQKENI. The V and J ends lost 4 bases and 8 bases respectively, with 14 bases between them. The CDR3 DNA sequence: TGTGCCAGCTCACAGAGGGGTCCGGGCGGCTACACCTTC. This sequence encodes CASSQRGPGGYTF.

The chain combines TRBV15 with TRBJ2-7; 11 bases agree with TRBD2. CDR3 length: 15 amino acids. CDR1 LNHNV and CDR2 YYDKDF come from the germline V gene (reference sequence). The junction had 2 bases not matched to a gene; V was cut back by 1 base and J by 3 bases. The CDR3 nucleotides are TGTGCCACCAGCAGAGTCCTAGCGGGAGGCTACGAGCAGTACTTC. It is translated as CATSRVLAGGYEQYF. The full variable domain, rest sourced from reference TRBV15 and TRBJ2-7, is DAMVIQNPRYQVTQFGKPVTLSCSQTLNHNVMYWYQQKSSQAPKLLFHYYDKDFNNEADTPDNFQSRRPNTSFCFLDIRSPGLGDTAMYLCATSRVLAGGYEQYFGPGTRLTVT.

The chain joins TRBV10-3 to TRBJ2-5; D gene uncertain. Germline V gene lookup returns CDR1 ENHRY and CDR2 SYGVKD. This CDR3 region has 12 residues. Trimming left V 8 bases short and J 5 bases short, with 12 bases between. The CDR3 loop reads CAIQATGETQYF. The CDR3 nucleotides are TGTGCCATCCAGGCCACCGGGGAGACCCAGTACTTC.

This chain links TRBV30 with TRBJ1-1; no clear D gene. The V end lost 2 bases, the J end lost 4 bases, and 17 bases lay between the germline ends. This CDR3 is 15 amino acids long. The germline CDR1 and CDR2 sequences are GTSNPN and SVGIG (reference sequence). DNA of the CDR3: TGTGCCTGGAGTCCGCTACGAGTTTTCGGCACTGAAGCTTTCTTT. This encodes CAWSPLRVFGTEAFF. The entire variable domain, with the rest obtained from reference TRBV30 and TRBJ1-1, is as follows: SQTIHQWPATLVQPVGSPLSLECTVEGTSNPNLYWYRQAAGRGLQLLFYSVGIGQISSEVPQNLSASRPQDRQFILSSKKLLLSDSGFYLCAWSPLRVFGTEAFFGQGTRLTVV.

This chain links TRBV6-5 with TRBJ2-5; 7 bases are a match to TRBD1. The ends lost 5 bases at V and 7 bases at J; junction bases unmatched: 13. The CDR3 has 15 amino acids. Looked up from germline, CDR1 is MNHEY and CDR2 is SVGAGI. The CDR3 DNA is TGTGCCAGCAGTCCCCCGACAGGGCCCCCAGGGACCCAGTACTTC. This sequence encodes CASSPPTGPPGTQYF.

The rearrangement joins TRBV5-1 to TRBJ2-5, with 8 bases lining up with TRBD1. Unmatched junction bases numbered 8, after V lost 0 bases and J lost 4 bases. Germline assignment: CDR1 SGHRS and CDR2 YFSETQ. The CDR3 has 16 residues. CDR3 sequence (DNA): TGCGCCAGCAGCTTGGAGGGCCAGGGGGCAGGAGAGACCCAGTACTTC. Encoded protein: CASSLEGQGAGETQYF.

This clone was observed a single time. This rearrangement joins TRBV5-5 to TRBJ1-5; weak D call: TRBD1 (5 bases). Germline V gene sequence: CDR1 SGHKS, CDR2 YYEKEE (reference sequence). The V end was cut by 7 bases, the J end by 6 bases, with 23 bases between. CDR3 length: 16 residues. This CDR3 is CASGNVGDGPIQPQHF. CDR3 bases: TGTGCCAGCGGAAATGTGGGGGACGGCCCCATTCAGCCCCAGCATTTT.

This chain uses TRBV30 with TRBJ1-1; TRBD1 aligns across 7 bases. Per the germline V gene, CDR1 is GTSNPN and CDR2 is SVGIG (reference sequence). J lost 8 bases, V lost 4 bases, and 13 bases had no gene match. CDR3 length equals 14 residues. The CDR3 DNA follows: TGTGCCTGGACCCCTGTTCAGGGGGAGTTCGAAGCTTTCTTT. Encoded protein: CAWTPVQGEFEAFF.

This chain links TRBV7-3 with TRBJ2-1; TRBD2 matches 7 bases. The V gene end was trimmed by 6 bases and the J gene end by 6 bases; junction bases not matched to a gene: 11. The CDR3 contains 15 residues. Germline assignment: CDR1 SGHTA and CDR2 FQGTGA. DNA for the CDR3: TGTGCCAGCAGTCTTACCCATGGGAGGGCCAATGAGCAGTTCTTC. It encodes CASSLTHGRANEQFF.

As to this clone: The sample holds other DNA sequences that translate to the same CDR3. The chain combines TRBV9 with TRBJ2-5, with TRBD2 as a possible D gene (5 bases). Germline V gene lookup returns CDR1 SGDLS and CDR2 YYNGEE. The CDR3 has 13 residues. V was pared by 0 bases and J by 4 bases, with 7 bases between. The CDR3 region has the DNA TGTGCCAGCAGCGTAGGAACTAGAGAGACCCAGTACTTC. Residues: CASSVGTRETQYF.

CDR3 nucleotide sequence: TGTGCCACCAGCAGAGGAGGCCGCTCTGGGGCCAACGTCCTGACTTTC. Residues: CATSRGGRSGANVLTF. The rearrangement links TRBV15 to TRBJ2-6; D uncertain. The length of the CDR3 is 16 residues. The germline V gene encodes CDR1 LNHNV and CDR2 YYDKDF (reference sequence). Trimming removed 1 base from V and 0 bases from J, with 7 bases in between.

The genes are TRBV6-5 and TRBJ1-2, with a weak D call TRBD1 (6 bases). The V and J ends lost 4 bases and 7 bases respectively, with 19 bases between them. The CDR3 length is 15 residues. Germline CDR1 reads MNHEY; CDR2 reads SVGAGI. The CDR3 DNA reads as TGTGCCAGCAGTTCTGCAACAGGGAAGGTTGGTGGCTACACCTTC. It is translated as CASSSATGKVGGYTF.

This rearrangement joins TRBV6-5 to TRBJ1-5; D is possibly TRBD1 (5 bases). The ends were cut back, 6 bases at V and 0 bases at J, with 9 bases in the middle. The germline V gene encodes CDR1 MNHEY and CDR2 SVGAGI. The CDR3 totals 14 residues. The CDR3 DNA is TGTGCCAGCAGGGGGCAGGGTAGCAATCAGCCCCAGCATTTT. Encoded protein: CASRGQGSNQPQHF.

This clone was observed once. This rearrangement joins TRBV2 to TRBJ2-1; D is ambiguous. Looked up from germline, CDR1 is SNHLY and CDR2 is FYNNEI. CDR3 length: 11 amino acids. V lost 7 bases, J lost 4 bases, and 5 bases lay in between. This CDR3 is CASKRYNEQFF. For the CDR3, the DNA is TGTGCCAGCAAGAGATACAATGAGCAGTTCTTC.

This sequence joins TRBV5-4 and TRBJ2-7; 8 nucleotides match TRBD1. CDR3 length equals 12 residues. Germline V gives CDR1 SGHNT, CDR2 YYREEE (reference sequence). Trimming at V came to 4 bases and at J to 6 bases, leaving 3 bases not matched to a gene. CDR3 sequence: CASSGTGGEQYF. The CDR3 bases are TGTGCCAGCAGCGGAACAGGGGGCGAGCAGTACTTC.

The chain couples TRBV19 to TRBJ2-2, with 14 positions matching TRBD2. Germline CDR1 is LNHDA and CDR2 is SQIVND (reference sequence). The CDR3 extends over 13 amino acids. V lost 4 bases and J lost 13; bases outside the gene matches: 2. In DNA, the CDR3 is TGTGCCAGTAGTACCGGACTAGCGGGAGGGCTGTTTTTT. This codes for CASSTGLAGGLFF. The variable domain in full, with the rest retrieved from reference TRBV19 and TRBJ2-2, is DGGITQSPKYLFRKEGQNVTLSCEQNLNHDAMYWYRQDPGQGLRLIYYSQIVNDFQKGDIAEGYSVSREKKESFPLTVTSAQKNPTAFYLCASSTGLAGGLFFGEGSRLTVL.

The V gene is TRBV6-5, the J gene TRBJ1-1, with a weak D call TRBD1 (6 bases). This CDR3 region has 14 residues. The germline V gene encodes CDR1 MNHEY and CDR2 SVGAGI. Between the trimmed V and J ends, which lost 6 bases and 1 base, there was a span of 12 bases. The CDR3 spells CASSSSTGNTEAFF. As DNA, the CDR3 is TGTGCCAGCAGCTCATCGACAGGGAACACTGAAGCTTTCTTT.

The V and J genes are TRBV27 and TRBJ1-2; no clear D. Per the germline V gene, CDR1 is MNHEY and CDR2 is SMNVEV (reference sequence). CDR3 length equals 13 residues. Trimming cost V 0 bases and J 4 bases, with 6 bases left between them. The DNA for the CDR3 is TGTGCCAGCAGTTTATCGGGGTCCTATGGCTACACCTTC. Translated, it gives CASSLSGSYGYTF.

The rearrangement joins TRBV20-1 to TRBJ2-4, with D hard to call. Germline lookup yields CDR1 DFQATT and CDR2 SNEGSKA (reference sequence). This CDR3 has 11 amino acids. V was cut by 3 bases and J by 9 bases, with 9 bases left in between. Here the CDR3 DNA reads TGCAGTGCTAGGGGTATTGGCATTCAGTACTTC. Its translation: CSARGIGIQYF.

The J gene is TRBJ2-7, the V gene TRBV30; 8 bases fit TRBD2. V was clipped by 6 bases and J by 7 bases; unmatched bases: 11. Germline CDR1 and CDR2: GTSNPN and SVGIG (reference sequence). The CDR3 runs 13 residues. CDR3 loop: CACMSGSTQEQYF. CDR3 bases: TGTGCCTGCATGAGCGGGAGTACACAAGAGCAGTACTTC.

The chain couples TRBV2 to TRBJ2-3; D unresolved. The V gene lost 8 bases and the J gene lost 0 bases, with 6 bases spanning the gap. Per the germline V gene, CDR1 is SNHLY and CDR2 is FYNNEI. There are 12 residues in the CDR3. The CDR3 coding sequence is TGTGCCAGCTCAGAGAGCACAGATACGCAGTATTTT. It is translated as CASSESTDTQYF.

V gene TRBV29-1 combines with J gene TRBJ1-1; 7 positions agree with TRBD1. Germline V gene sequence: CDR1 SQVTM, CDR2 ANQGSEA. The CDR3 has 13 residues. V was clipped by 5 bases and J by 4 bases; unmatched bases: 7. The CDR3 region has the DNA TGCAGCGTTCAGGGGGTCGGCGGCACTGAAGCTTTCTTT. Its protein is CSVQGVGGTEAFF.

The chain recombines TRBV30 with TRBJ2-3; TRBD1 aligns across 10 bases. V shed 5 bases and J 3 bases; nucleotides not matched to a gene: 2. Per germline, CDR1 GTSNPN and CDR2 SVGIG (reference sequence). The CDR3 totals 13 residues. Here the CDR3 reads CAWGDRGTDTQYF. In DNA form, the CDR3 reads TGTGCCTGGGGGGACAGGGGTACAGATACGCAGTATTTT.

The rearrangement uses TRBV7-9 and TRBJ2-5; D is unresolved. This CDR3 is built from 15 residues. CDR1 SEHNR and CDR2 FQNEAQ come from the germline V gene (reference sequence). V was trimmed by 1 base and J by 5 bases, leaving 14 bases between them. The CDR3 sequence is CASSLVRSLMETQYF. The DNA of the CDR3 is TGTGCCAGCAGCTTAGTGCGGAGTTTAATGGAGACCCAGTACTTC.

This rearrangement joins TRBV18 to TRBJ1-1; TRBD1 agrees at 7 bases. Germline V gene data show CDR1 as KGHSH and CDR2 as LQKENI. The CDR3 totals 14 residues. V gave up 1 base and J gave up 1 base; unmatched junction bases: 0. As DNA, the CDR3 is TGTGCCAGCTCACCACAGGGGGCGAACACTGAAGCTTTCTTT. The encoded protein is CASSPQGANTEAFF.

The chain carries TRBV7-8 and TRBJ2-2; the match to TRBD1 covers 11 bases. The CDR3 extends over 17 amino acids. With 8 bases clipped from V and 4 bases from J, the junction kept 12 bases outside the gene matches. The V gene's germline CDR1 is SGHVS and CDR2 FQNEAQ. The CDR3 nucleotides read TGTGCCAGCCCCGACCAATCCGGGACAGGGGGCACCGGGGAGCTGTTTTTT. The encoded protein is CASPDQSGTGGTGELFF.